The 23 T cell receptor beta chains presented below share a single source sample, sequenced in a study of graft-versus-host responses after intestinal transplantation. TCRdb's table, derived via immunoSEQ multiplex PCR, lists solely in-frame clones and lacks some. The table includes 90,000 to 150,000 clones, over 80% detected once. The antigens for these receptors are not known. Material: unstimulated CD4+ T cells sorted from spleen or lymph node cells, obtained before intestinal transplant. These receptors all come from a human donor who received an intestinal transplant.

The chain is built from TRBV2 and TRBJ2-4, with D unclear. CDR3 length: 15 residues. Germline CDR1 reads SNHLY; CDR2 reads FYNNEI. Trimming cost V 3 bases and J 1 base, with 10 bases left between them. CDR3: CASSEGRSAKNIQYF. In DNA, the CDR3 is TGTGCCAGCAGTGAGGGCAGGTCGGCCAAAAACATTCAGTACTTC.

The gene calls are TRBV7-3 and TRBJ1-2; D is uncertain. The CDR3 is 15 residues long. Germline lookup yields CDR1 SGHTA and CDR2 FQGTGA. Trimming took 0 bases from V and 5 from J, leaving 13 bases between them. CDR3 region: CASSLTGQYRYGYTF. The CDR3 nucleotides are TGTGCCAGCAGCTTAACCGGGCAGTACCGATATGGCTACACCTTC. The entire variable domain, with the rest obtained from reference TRBV7-3 and TRBJ1-2, is as follows: GAGVSQTPSNKVTEKGKYVELRCDPISGHTALYWYRQSLGQGPEFLIYFQGTGAADDSGLPNDRFFAVRPEGSVSTLKIQRTERGDSAVYLCASSLTGQYRYGYTFGSGTRLTVV.

There are a few counts of this clone. The chain couples TRBV7-3 to TRBJ2-7, with TRBD1 as a possible D gene (5 bases). Germline CDR1 reads SGHTA; CDR2 reads FQGTGA. V was trimmed by 1 base and J by 7 bases, leaving 11 bases between them. CDR3 length: 13 residues. The CDR3 is CASSLNQGGEQYF. The CDR3, as DNA: TGTGCCAGCAGCTTAAATCAGGGTGGTGAGCAGTACTTC.

This rearrangement joins TRBV7-8 to TRBJ1-5; perhaps TRBD1 as D (6 bases). The CDR3 extends over 15 amino acids. Germline loops: CDR1 SGHVS, CDR2 FQNEAQ. Trimming shortened V by 0 bases and J by 6 bases, and 12 bases separated the two germline ends. The CDR3 protein is CASSLAQGGGQPQHF. CDR3 sequence (DNA): TGTGCCAGCAGCTTAGCGCAAGGGGGTGGTCAGCCCCAGCATTTT.

The chain couples TRBV29-1 to TRBJ1-1; 7 bases fit TRBD1. CDR1 is SQVTM and CDR2 is ANQGSEA in the germline V gene. The CDR3 has 12 amino acids. With 4 bases clipped from V and 5 bases from J, the junction kept 4 bases outside the gene matches. CDR3 amino acids: CSVGQGKTEAFF. CDR3 nucleotide sequence: TGCAGCGTTGGACAGGGAAAAACTGAAGCTTTCTTT. The full variable domain, with the rest looked up from reference TRBV29-1 and TRBJ1-1, is SAVISQKPSRDICQRGTSLTIQCQVDSQVTMMFWYRQQPGQSLTLIATANQGSEATYESGFVIDKFPISRPNLTFSTLTVSNMSPEDSSIYLCSVGQGKTEAFFGQGTRLTVV.

The V call is TRBV7-9, the J call TRBJ1-5; D not resolved. Trimming stripped 5 bases from V and 0 bases from J, with 14 bases between. The CDR3 is 16 amino acids. Germline values: CDR1 SEHNR, CDR2 FQNEAQ (reference sequence). CDR3 amino acids: CASSALDGNSNQPQHF. The CDR3, as DNA: TGTGCCAGCAGCGCCCTCGACGGAAATAGCAATCAGCCCCAGCATTTT. The whole variable domain, remainder taken from reference TRBV7-9 and TRBJ1-5, is DTGVSQNPRHKITKRGQNVTFRCDPISEHNRLYWYRQTLGQGPEFLTYFQNEAQLEKSRLLSDRFSAERPKGSFSTLEIQRTEQGDSAMYLCASSALDGNSNQPQHFGDGTRLSIL.

The gene calls are TRBV5-4 and TRBJ1-5; a weak D match, TRBD1 (5 bases). The CDR3 contains 14 residues. The V gene's germline CDR1 is SGHNT and CDR2 YYREEE (reference sequence). V dropped 2 bases and J dropped 2 bases, with 8 bases sitting between them. In DNA, the CDR3 is TGTGCCAGCAGCTTATCGGGGCGCAATCAGCCCCAGCATTTT. As protein: CASSLSGRNQPQHF.

The chain is built from TRBV9 and TRBJ2-3; possibly TRBD2 for D (6 bases). CDR1 and CDR2 (germline): SGDLS, YYNGEE. The CDR3 runs 15 residues. The V end was cut by 4 bases, the J end by 3 bases, with 15 bases between. The CDR3 bases are TGTGCCAGCAGCCGAAGAGCGGGCGGGACAGATACGCAGTATTTT. Residues: CASSRRAGGTDTQYF.

The chain is built from TRBV30 and TRBJ1-2; D is possibly TRBD1 (6 bases). CDR1 is GTSNPN and CDR2 is SVGIG in the germline V gene (reference sequence). Trimming shortened V by 0 bases and J by 4 bases, and 15 bases separated the two germline ends. The CDR3 runs 15 residues. Here the CDR3 reads CAWSVGGRVLYGYTF. The CDR3 DNA reads as TGTGCCTGGAGTGTTGGGGGCCGGGTTCTCTATGGCTACACCTTC. Filled out from reference TRBV30 and TRBJ1-2, the complete variable domain reads SQTIHQWPATLVQPVGSPLSLECTVEGTSNPNLYWYRQAAGRGLQLLFYSVGIGQISSEVPQNLSASRPQDRQFILSSKKLLLSDSGFYLCAWSVGGRVLYGYTFGSGTRLTVV.

On this clone: A junction boundary mismatches the germline segment, possibly from a read error. The chain employs TRBV7-7 and TRBJ2-5; D is perhaps TRBD1 (6 bases). The CDR3 has 14 amino acids. Germline CDR1 reads SSHAT; CDR2 reads FNYEAQ (reference sequence). CDR3 nucleotide sequence: TGTGCTAGCAGCCAGGGGACCTTCCAAGAGACCCAGTACTTC. Its translation: CASSQGTFQETQYF.

This chain links TRBV18 with TRBJ2-1, with a possible D match to TRBD2 (6 bases). Germline values: CDR1 KGHSH, CDR2 LQKENI. The V end lost 4 bases, the J end lost 4 bases, and 20 bases lay between the germline ends. The length of the CDR3 is 17 residues. The CDR3 reads CASSHTMLAPDYNEQFF. CDR3 nucleotide sequence: TGTGCCAGCTCACACACTATGCTAGCGCCAGATTACAATGAGCAGTTCTTC. The full variable domain, rest sourced from reference TRBV18 and TRBJ2-1, is NAGVMQNPRHLVRRRGQEARLRCSPMKGHSHVYWYRQLPEEGLKFMVYLQKENIIDESGMPKERFSAEFPKEGPSILRIQQVVRGDSAAYFCASSHTMLAPDYNEQFFGPGTRLTVL.

This sequence joins TRBV2 and TRBJ2-7; D ambiguous. Germline values: CDR1 SNHLY, CDR2 FYNNEI. The ends were cut back, 4 bases at V and 1 base at J, with 11 bases in the middle. The CDR3 length is 14 residues. In DNA form, the CDR3 reads TGTGCCAGCAGTGTATTAGAAGGATCCTACGAGCAGTACTTC. Translation: CASSVLEGSYEQYF.

The chain joins TRBV6-1 to TRBJ1-4; TRBD1 might be the D (5 bases). The CDR3 contains 14 residues. Germline loops: CDR1 MNHNS, CDR2 SASEGT. The ends were cut back, 4 bases at V and 8 bases at J, with 14 bases in the middle. The CDR3 sequence: CASSGAREWEKLFF. CDR3 in DNA: TGTGCCAGCAGTGGTGCCAGGGAGTGGGAAAAACTGTTTTTT.

The chain has TRBV15 and TRBJ2-5; D not resolved. Germline V gene sequence: CDR1 LNHNV, CDR2 YYDKDF (reference sequence). Trimming shortened V by 0 bases and J by 4 bases, and 6 bases separated the two germline ends. The CDR3 spans 13 residues. The CDR3 reads CATSRDLRETQYF. As DNA, the CDR3 is TGTGCCACCAGCAGAGATTTAAGAGAGACCCAGTACTTC.

This chain uses TRBV5-4 with TRBJ2-5; either TRBD1 or TRBD2 may supply D (5 bases each). Deletions cut 5 bases from V and 10 bases from J, with 24 bases between. Germline CDR1 is SGHNT and CDR2 is YYREEE (reference sequence). This CDR3 has 15 amino acids. CDR3 sequence reads: CASSTSGLGPRGQYF. As DNA, the CDR3 is TGTGCCAGCAGTACTTCCGGGCTGGGACCACGCGGCCAGTACTTC. Looking up the rest from reference TRBV5-4 and TRBJ2-5 gives the full variable domain: ETGVTQSPTHLIKTRGQQVTLRCSSQSGHNTVSWYQQALGQGPQFIFQYYREEENGRGNFPPRFSGLQFPNYSSELNVNALELDDSALYLCASSTSGLGPRGQYFGPGTRLLVL.

This clone was observed once. The V gene is TRBV2, the J gene TRBJ2-3; 11 positions agree with TRBD2. CDR1 is SNHLY and CDR2 is FYNNEI in the germline V gene. The CDR3 is 14 amino acids. Trimming removed 6 bases from V and 10 bases from J; junction bases left unmatched: 9. The CDR3 loop reads CASSVAGGPGAQYF. CDR3 coding DNA: TGTGCCAGCAGCGTAGCGGGAGGGCCTGGTGCGCAGTATTTT.

The V gene is TRBV7-6, the J gene TRBJ1-5; D gene uncertain. This CDR3 is 16 amino acids long. CDR1 and CDR2 (germline): SGHVS, FNYEAQ. V dropped 5 bases and J dropped 7 bases, with 21 bases sitting between them. This chain's CDR3 is CASSPSPSGFGQPQHF. CDR3 nucleotides: TGTGCCAGCAGCCCGAGCCCATCGGGCTTCGGGCAGCCCCAGCATTTT.

The rearrangement uses TRBV7-2 and TRBJ2-4; D gene uncertain. This CDR3 contains 13 residues. V was shortened by 5 bases and J by 6 bases, with 11 bases between the two germline ends. Germline V lookup: CDR1 SGHTA, CDR2 FQGNSA. The CDR3 DNA reads TGTGCCAGCAGCCCCGTCTACGGAAACATTCAGTACTTC. Protein sequence: CASSPVYGNIQYF.

Worth noting for this clone: Compared with germline, one end of the junction differs, possibly owing to a read error. The J gene is TRBJ2-1, the V gene TRBV7-2; D could derive from TRBD1 or TRBD2 (5 bases each). Germline CDR1 SGHTA, CDR2 FQGNSA. This CDR3 spans 11 amino acids. The DNA of the CDR3 is TGTGCCAGCAGCCCAGAGGGTGGGGGAATCTTC. Its protein is CASSPEGGGIF.

This chain uses TRBV14 with TRBJ1-1; TRBD1 might be the D (5 bases). In germline, CDR1 is SGHDN, CDR2 FVKESK. Trimming removed 1 base from V and 5 bases from J, with 11 bases in between. The CDR3 totals 14 residues. The CDR3 DNA reads TGTGCCAGCAGCCAAGGGGTATCAGGGACTGAAGCTTTCTTT. Its protein product is CASSQGVSGTEAFF.

The chain joins TRBV5-4 to TRBJ2-1, with D possibly TRBD2 on 5 matching bases. The CDR3 has 13 residues. V dropped 6 bases and J dropped 12 bases, with 19 bases sitting between them. The germline CDR1 and CDR2 sequences are SGHNT and YYREEE (reference sequence). In DNA, the CDR3 is TGTGCCAGCACCCGCCGAGAGGGCTTGAGGCAGTTCTTC. This codes for CASTRREGLRQFF. Drawing the rest from reference TRBV5-4 and TRBJ2-1, the complete variable domain is ETGVTQSPTHLIKTRGQQVTLRCSSQSGHNTVSWYQQALGQGPQFIFQYYREEENGRGNFPPRFSGLQFPNYSSELNVNALELDDSALYLCASTRREGLRQFFGPGTRLTVL.

The gene calls are TRBV30 and TRBJ2-4, with D possibly called TRBD1 or TRBD2 (5 bases each). Germline V CDR1 and CDR2: GTSNPN, SVGIG (reference sequence). This CDR3 comprises 15 residues. Between the trimmed V and J ends, which lost 0 bases and 1 base, there was a span of 10 bases. The CDR3 sequence is CAWSVGGFAKNIQYF. The CDR3 DNA follows: TGTGCCTGGAGTGTTGGGGGTTTTGCCAAAAACATTCAGTACTTC. The full variable domain, in which reference TRBV30 and TRBJ2-4 provide the parts outside the CDR3, is SQTIHQWPATLVQPVGSPLSLECTVEGTSNPNLYWYRQAAGRGLQLLFYSVGIGQISSEVPQNLSASRPQDRQFILSSKKLLLSDSGFYLCAWSVGGFAKNIQYFGAGTRLSVL.

The chain is built from TRBV5-1 and TRBJ1-5; D gene unclear. Trimming stripped 2 bases from V and 3 bases from J, with 6 bases between. CDR3 length: 13 residues. Germline CDR1 is SGHRS and CDR2 is YFSETQ. In DNA, the CDR3 is TGCGCCAGCAGCTTATCCGTCAATCAGCCCCAGCATTTT. It codes for CASSLSVNQPQHF.